What follows is one T cell receptor beta chain and its context. The V end was cut by 4 bases, the J end by 2 bases, with 6 bases between. Germline loops: CDR1 LGHDT, CDR2 YNNKEL (reference sequence). The CDR3 has 13 residues. Sequencing targeted TCR beta in blood CD8+ and CD4+ T cells. The source of the sample is a study of CD8 T cells in Susac syndrome. RNA amounts of roughly 0.45 to 1 ug underwent reverse transcription with random hexamers. Amplification of TCR beta CDR3 was carried out by immunoSEQ multiplex PCR, which covered 54 Vbeta and 13 Jbeta segments. MiXCR, applied by TCRdb to the immunoSEQ multiplex PCR reads, yields one record per CDR3 protein. The sample yields approximately 200,000 distinct CDR3 sequences, approximately 95% seen once.

The source of this sequence is a human donor with multiple sclerosis. Specimen: CD4+ T cells from PBMCs. This chain uses TRBV3-1 with TRBJ1-5; D is ambiguous. The CDR3 protein is CASSPRGNQPQHF. The CDR3 nucleotides are TGTGCCAGCAGCCCCCGGGGCAATCAGCCCCAGCATTTT.